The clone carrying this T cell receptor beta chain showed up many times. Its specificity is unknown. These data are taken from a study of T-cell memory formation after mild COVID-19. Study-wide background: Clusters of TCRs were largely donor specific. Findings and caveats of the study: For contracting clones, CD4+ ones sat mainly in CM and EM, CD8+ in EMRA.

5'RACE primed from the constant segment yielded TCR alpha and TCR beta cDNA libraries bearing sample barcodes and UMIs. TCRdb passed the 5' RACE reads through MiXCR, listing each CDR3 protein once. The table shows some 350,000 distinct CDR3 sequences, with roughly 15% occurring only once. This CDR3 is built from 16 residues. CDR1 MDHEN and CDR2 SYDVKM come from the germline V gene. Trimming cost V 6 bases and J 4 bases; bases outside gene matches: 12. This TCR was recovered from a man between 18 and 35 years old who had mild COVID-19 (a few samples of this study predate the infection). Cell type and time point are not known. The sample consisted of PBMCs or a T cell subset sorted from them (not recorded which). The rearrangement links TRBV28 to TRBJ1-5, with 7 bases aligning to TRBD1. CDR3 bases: TGTGCCAGCAGGATATTCCGGGACAGCTCTAATCAGCCCCAGCATTTT. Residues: CASRIFRDSSNQPQHF.